The next 24 T cell receptor beta chains were all read from a single sample in a study of blood T cell repertoires in COVID-19. Data came from immunoSEQ multiplex PCR; TCRdb stores just in-frame clones and leaves some out. The table lists nearly 110,000 clones, about 93% of them singletons. The sequencing input was peripheral blood. These receptors were taken from a woman aged 25 to 45 with acute or convalescent COVID-19.

In its sample, this clone was seen a few times. The rearrangement uses TRBV4-1 and TRBJ1-4; 8 bases align to TRBD1. V trimming: 0 bases; J trimming: 7 bases; junction bases outside the gene matches: 4. Germline CDR1 MGHRA, CDR2 YSYEKL. The length of the CDR3 is 15 residues. This CDR3 reads CASSQDQGAGEKLFF. DNA of the CDR3: TGCGCCAGCAGCCAAGACCAGGGGGCTGGTGAAAAACTGTTTTTT.

This chain uses TRBV5-4 with TRBJ1-2; possible D gene TRBD1, 6 bases. From germline, CDR1 is SGHNT and CDR2 YYREEE (reference sequence). V was pared by 5 bases and J by 1 base, with 15 bases between. The CDR3 extends over 15 amino acids. CDR3: CASSLGGGGNYGYTF. CDR3 nucleotides: TGTGCCAGCAGTTTAGGGGGAGGGGGTAACTATGGCTACACCTTC. Full variable domain (missing parts from reference TRBV5-4 and TRBJ1-2): ETGVTQSPTHLIKTRGQQVTLRCSSQSGHNTVSWYQQALGQGPQFIFQYYREEENGRGNFPPRFSGLQFPNYSSELNVNALELDDSALYLCASSLGGGGNYGYTFGSGTRLTVV.

The chain carries TRBV30 and TRBJ2-1; D not resolved. CDR3 length: 13 residues. V was pared by 0 bases and J by 8 bases, with 11 bases between. Germline V CDR1 and CDR2: GTSNPN, SVGIG (reference sequence). CDR3: CAWSVLVNDEQFF. The CDR3, as DNA: TGTGCCTGGAGTGTACTTGTTAACGATGAGCAGTTCTTC.

The chain recombines TRBV5-1 with TRBJ2-1, with a tentative D call TRBD1 (5 bases). CDR1 SGHRS and CDR2 YFSETQ come from the germline V gene. The CDR3 has 14 amino acids. V lost 2 bases to trimming and J lost 0 bases, with 6 bases between them. The CDR3 nucleotides read TGCGCCAGCAGCTTAGACAGCTCCTACAATGAGCAGTTCTTC. Its translation is CASSLDSSYNEQFF.

The CDR3, as DNA: TGTGCCAGCAGTGAATATGGCAGGGGTTCTCATGGCTACACCTTC. This translates into CASSEYGRGSHGYTF. The chain has TRBV25-1 and TRBJ1-2, with TRBD1 as a possible D gene (6 bases). Germline V gene data show CDR1 as MGHDK and CDR2 as SYGVNS. The CDR3 is 15 residues long. Trimming removed 0 bases from V and 6 bases from J, with 14 bases in between.

The V call is TRBV7-3, the J call TRBJ2-5; the D gene is possibly TRBD2 (5 bases). Trimming removed 5 bases from V and 5 bases from J, with 27 bases in between. There are 18 residues in the CDR3. Germline values: CDR1 SGHTA, CDR2 FQGTGA. CDR3 loop: CASSPTPFGVGLWETQYF. The CDR3 nucleotides read TGTGCCAGCAGCCCAACCCCCTTCGGGGTCGGACTTTGGGAGACCCAGTACTTC.

The chain recombines TRBV3-1 (or the pseudogene TRBV3-2) with TRBJ2-3; 9 bases are a match to TRBD2. CDR3 length: 18 amino acids. Germline values: CDR1 LGHDT, CDR2 YNNKEL (reference sequence). V lost 0 bases, J lost 6 bases, and 13 bases stayed unmatched. Here the CDR3 reads CASSQERRRRSGGDTQYF. DNA of the CDR3: TGTGCCAGCAGCCAAGAGAGAAGGCGGAGGAGCGGGGGGGATACGCAGTATTTT.

Only one count was recorded for this clone. The chain joins TRBV6-2 or TRBV6-3 to TRBJ1-1; D is ambiguous. The CDR3 has 16 residues. CDR1 and CDR2 from the germline V gene are MNHEY and SVGEGT. V lost 4 bases and J lost 0, with 15 bases in between. CDR3 sequence reads: CASSSSAEVLNTEAFF. The CDR3, as DNA: TGTGCCAGCAGTTCATCAGCGGAGGTCTTGAACACTGAAGCTTTCTTT.

The rearrangement links TRBV7-9 to TRBJ2-1; TRBD2 matches at 12 bases. The CDR3 extends over 17 amino acids. Losses at the gene ends were 6 bases for V and 4 bases for J; bases not matched to a gene: 10. Germline V gene lookup returns CDR1 SEHNR and CDR2 FQNEAQ (reference sequence). The CDR3 nucleotides read TGTGCCAGCAGGGGCGGCGGGACTAGCGGGTATTACAATGAGCAGTTCTTC. Translated, it gives CASRGGGTSGYYNEQFF.

V is TRBV28 and J is TRBJ1-1; D might be TRBD1 (5 bases). V dropped 2 bases and J dropped 7 bases, with 8 bases sitting between them. The CDR3 spans 12 residues. Germline CDR1 MDHEN, CDR2 SYDVKM. The CDR3 spells CASSLLGREAFF. The CDR3 DNA reads TGTGCCAGCAGTTTACTGGGGCGTGAAGCTTTCTTT.

This chain links TRBV6-2 or TRBV6-3 with TRBJ1-1; no definite D call. Deletions cut 2 bases from V and 4 bases from J, with 14 bases between. The CDR3 totals 15 residues. CDR1 is MNHEY, CDR2 SVGEGT, per germline. The CDR3 bases are TGTGCCAGCAGTTACGGGCCTAACTCCGGCACTGAAGCTTTCTTT. This translates into CASSYGPNSGTEAFF.

The rearrangement links TRBV11-3 to TRBJ1-2; 7 nucleotides agree with TRBD1. Germline V gene lookup returns CDR1 SGHNT and CDR2 YENEEA. V was clipped by 1 base and J by 5 bases; unmatched bases: 1. There are 13 residues in the CDR3. CDR3 sequence: CASSLAGGYGYTF. In DNA form, the CDR3 reads TGTGCCAGCAGCTTAGCAGGGGGATATGGCTACACCTTC. Based on the CDR3 plus reference TRBV11-3 and TRBJ1-2, the full variable domain is EAGVVQSPRYKIIEKKQPVAFWCNPISGHNTLYWYLQNLGQGPELLIRYENEEAVDDSQLPKDRFSAERLKGVDSTLKIQPAELGDSAVYLCASSLAGGYGYTFGSGTRLTVV.

The chain is built from TRBV6-1 and TRBJ2-2; D may be TRBD2 (6 bases). Germline V gene lookup returns CDR1 MNHNS and CDR2 SASEGT. The CDR3 sequence is 16 residues long. Trimming took off 3 bases at V and 2 bases at J, with 13 bases between the two ends. CDR3 protein: CASSEGLWVNTGELFF. In nucleotides, the CDR3 is TGTGCCAGCAGTGAGGGACTGTGGGTTAACACCGGGGAGCTGTTTTTT.

V gene TRBV7-9 combines with J gene TRBJ1-1, with 12 positions matching TRBD1. J was trimmed by 1 base and V by 5 bases; bases with no gene match: 5. In germline, CDR1 is SEHNR, CDR2 FQNEAQ (reference sequence). This CDR3 region has 16 residues. The CDR3 protein is CASSGDRGRGNTEAFF. In nucleotides, the CDR3 is TGTGCCAGCAGCGGGGACAGGGGGCGAGGGAACACTGAAGCTTTCTTT.

This clone was seen only a few times. The chain uses TRBV25-1 and TRBJ2-1, with 8 bases aligning to TRBD2. This CDR3 has 17 amino acids. Per the germline V gene, CDR1 is MGHDK and CDR2 is SYGVNS. The V segment lost 0 bases and the J segment 5 bases; nucleotides outside the gene matches: 9. The CDR3 spells CASSEYFPRGADNEQFF. The CDR3 nucleotides read TGTGCCAGCAGTGAATATTTTCCGCGGGGGGCCGACAATGAGCAGTTCTTC.

The chain has TRBV3-1 (or the pseudogene TRBV3-2) and TRBJ2-1, with 7 bases matching TRBD2. After removal of 1 base from V and 2 bases from J, the junction contained 2 bases not matched to a gene. Germline V gene lookup returns CDR1 LGHDT and CDR2 YNNKEL (reference sequence). The CDR3 extends over 15 amino acids. The CDR3 reads CASSQGAGAYNEQFF. The CDR3 DNA reads TGTGCCAGCAGCCAAGGGGCGGGAGCCTACAATGAGCAGTTCTTC.

This rearrangement joins TRBV28 to TRBJ1-2; 9 positions agree with TRBD1. Germline V lookup: CDR1 MDHEN, CDR2 SYDVKM. Losses at the gene ends were 5 bases for V and 2 bases for J; bases not matched to a gene: 0. This CDR3 has 13 residues. CDR3 residues: CASSTGGNYGYTF. CDR3 sequence (DNA): TGTGCCAGCAGTACAGGGGGCAACTATGGCTACACCTTC.

The V gene is TRBV12-5, the J gene TRBJ2-3, with D possibly matching TRBD2 (6 bases). The CDR3 is 15 amino acids. V lost 7 bases, J lost 1 base, and 15 bases lay in between. CDR1 is LGHNT and CDR2 is FRNRAP in the germline V gene. DNA for the CDR3: TGTGCTAGTGCCAACTTGGGGGGAGGCACAGATACGCAGTATTTT. This gives the protein CASANLGGGTDTQYF.

The chain couples TRBV2 to TRBJ2-3; D is unclear. The germline V gene has CDR1 SNHLY and CDR2 FYNNEI. The ends were cut back, 1 base at V and 0 bases at J, with 5 bases in the middle. The CDR3 consists of 14 residues. CDR3 loop: CASSEGTSTDTQYF. CDR3 bases: TGTGCCAGCAGTGAAGGAACTAGCACAGATACGCAGTATTTT.

The rearrangement uses TRBV6-5 and TRBJ2-7; the match to TRBD2 covers 7 bases. Germline CDR1 and CDR2: MNHEY and SVGAGI. The junction had 6 bases not matched to a gene; V was cut back by 2 bases and J by 5 bases. The CDR3 spans 14 residues. The CDR3 sequence: CASSYGAGTDEQYF. In nucleotides, the CDR3 is TGTGCCAGCAGTTACGGAGCGGGAACGGACGAGCAGTACTTC.

V is TRBV15 and J is TRBJ2-7; D unclear. The V gene lost 0 bases and the J gene lost 4 bases, with 13 bases spanning the gap. The CDR3 loop spans 15 amino acids. Germline values: CDR1 LNHNV, CDR2 YYDKDF (reference sequence). CDR3 nucleotides: TGTGCCACCAGCAGAGATCAGCCAGGCGAATACGAGCAGTACTTC. Encoded protein: CATSRDQPGEYEQYF.

The chain links TRBV11-3 to TRBJ2-1, with D perhaps matching TRBD1 (6 bases). The germline V gene encodes CDR1 SGHNT and CDR2 YENEEA. The CDR3 has 13 amino acids. Trimming cost V 5 bases and J 5 bases, with 10 bases left between them. CDR3 bases: TGTGCCAGCAGCCTAAGGACAGACAATGAGCAGTTCTTC. Amino acids: CASSLRTDNEQFF. The whole variable domain, remainder taken from reference TRBV11-3 and TRBJ2-1, is EAGVVQSPRYKIIEKKQPVAFWCNPISGHNTLYWYLQNLGQGPELLIRYENEEAVDDSQLPKDRFSAERLKGVDSTLKIQPAELGDSAVYLCASSLRTDNEQFFGPGTRLTVL.

The V and J genes are TRBV27 and TRBJ1-1; D remains unclear. The CDR3 totals 15 residues. V lost 0 bases and J 3 bases, leaving 11 bases between the germline ends. Germline V lookup: CDR1 MNHEY, CDR2 SMNVEV (reference sequence). CDR3 loop: CASSLSTVLDTEAFF. The CDR3 bases are TGTGCCAGCAGTTTATCCACAGTGTTGGACACTGAAGCTTTCTTT.

This CDR3 is CASSQSLQGYQPQHF. The CDR3 DNA is TGCGCCAGCAGCCAATCTCTACAGGGCTATCAGCCCCAGCATTTT. The chain has TRBV4-1 and TRBJ1-5; D is possibly TRBD1 (6 bases). The germline CDR1 and CDR2 sequences are MGHRA and YSYEKL. The CDR3 totals 15 residues. The germline V and J ends were trimmed by 2 bases and 5 bases, with 13 bases remaining between them.